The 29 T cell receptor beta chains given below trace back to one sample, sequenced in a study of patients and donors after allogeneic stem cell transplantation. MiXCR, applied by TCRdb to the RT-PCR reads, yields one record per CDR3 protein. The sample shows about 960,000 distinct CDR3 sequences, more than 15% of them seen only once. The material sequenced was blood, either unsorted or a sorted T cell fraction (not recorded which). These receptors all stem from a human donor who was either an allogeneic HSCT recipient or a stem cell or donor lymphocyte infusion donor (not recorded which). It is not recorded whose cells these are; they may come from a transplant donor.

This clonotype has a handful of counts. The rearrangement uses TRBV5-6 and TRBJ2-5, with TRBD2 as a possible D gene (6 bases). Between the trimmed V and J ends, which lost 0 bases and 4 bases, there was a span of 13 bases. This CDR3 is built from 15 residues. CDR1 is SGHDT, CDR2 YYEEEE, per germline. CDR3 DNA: TGTGCCAGCAGCTTGGGGACCCGGGGAGGAGAGACCCAGTACTTC. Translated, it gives CASSLGTRGGETQYF.

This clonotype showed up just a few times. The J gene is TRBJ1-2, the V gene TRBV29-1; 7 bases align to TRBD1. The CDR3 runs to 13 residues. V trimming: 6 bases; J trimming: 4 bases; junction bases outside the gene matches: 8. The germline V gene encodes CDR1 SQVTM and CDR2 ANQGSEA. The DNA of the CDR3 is TGCAGCGTCGACAGGGAGGAGAGCTATGGCTACACCTTC. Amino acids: CSVDREESYGYTF. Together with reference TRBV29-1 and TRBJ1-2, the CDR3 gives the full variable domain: SAVISQKPSRDICQRGTSLTIQCQVDSQVTMMFWYRQQPGQSLTLIATANQGSEATYESGFVIDKFPISRPNLTFSTLTVSNMSPEDSSIYLCSVDREESYGYTFGSGTRLTVV.

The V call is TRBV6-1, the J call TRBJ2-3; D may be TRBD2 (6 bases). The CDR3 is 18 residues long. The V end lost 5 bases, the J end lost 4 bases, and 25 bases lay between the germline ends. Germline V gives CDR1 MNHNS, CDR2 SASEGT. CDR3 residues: CASSKMGSSLGTADTQYF. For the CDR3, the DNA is TGTGCCAGCAGTAAGATGGGCAGCTCGTTGGGGACTGCAGATACGCAGTATTTT.

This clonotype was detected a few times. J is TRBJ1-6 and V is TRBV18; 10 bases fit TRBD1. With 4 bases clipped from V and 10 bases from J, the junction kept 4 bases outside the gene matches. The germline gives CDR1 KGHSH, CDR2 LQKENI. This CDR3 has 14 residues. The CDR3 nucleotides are TGTGCCAGCTCACGAGGACAGGGGGAATCACCCCTCCACTTT. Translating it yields CASSRGQGESPLHF.

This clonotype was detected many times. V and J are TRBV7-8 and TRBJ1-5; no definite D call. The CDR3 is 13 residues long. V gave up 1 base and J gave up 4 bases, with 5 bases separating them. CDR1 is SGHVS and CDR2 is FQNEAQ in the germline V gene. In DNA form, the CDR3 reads TGTGCCAGCAGCTTAGTAGAAAATCAGCCCCAGCATTTT. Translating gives CASSLVENQPQHF.

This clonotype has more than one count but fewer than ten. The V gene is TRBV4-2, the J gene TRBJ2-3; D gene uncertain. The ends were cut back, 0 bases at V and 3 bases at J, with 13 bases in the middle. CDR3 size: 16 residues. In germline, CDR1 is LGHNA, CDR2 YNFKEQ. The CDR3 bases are TGTGCCAGCAGCCAAGACGTGACCGGTGCTACAGATACGCAGTATTTT. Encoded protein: CASSQDVTGATDTQYF.

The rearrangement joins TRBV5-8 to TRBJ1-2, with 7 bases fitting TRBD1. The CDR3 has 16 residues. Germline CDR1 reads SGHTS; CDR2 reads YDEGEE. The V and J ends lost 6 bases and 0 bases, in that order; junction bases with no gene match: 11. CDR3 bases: TGTGCCAGCAATCCGGGACAGTGGGCTTCTAACTATGGCTACACCTTC. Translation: CASNPGQWASNYGYTF.

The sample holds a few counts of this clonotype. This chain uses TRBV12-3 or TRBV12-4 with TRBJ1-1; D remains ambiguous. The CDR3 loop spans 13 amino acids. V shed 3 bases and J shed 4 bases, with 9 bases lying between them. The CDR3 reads CASSFQEGTEAFF. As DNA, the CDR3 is TGTGCCAGCAGTTTCCAGGAAGGCACTGAAGCTTTCTTT.

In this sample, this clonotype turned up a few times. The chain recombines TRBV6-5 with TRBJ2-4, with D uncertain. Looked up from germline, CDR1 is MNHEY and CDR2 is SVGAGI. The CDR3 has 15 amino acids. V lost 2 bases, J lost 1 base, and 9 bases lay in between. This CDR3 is CASSYRFTAKNIQYF. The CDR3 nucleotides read TGTGCCAGCAGTTACCGGTTTACGGCCAAAAACATTCAGTACTTC.

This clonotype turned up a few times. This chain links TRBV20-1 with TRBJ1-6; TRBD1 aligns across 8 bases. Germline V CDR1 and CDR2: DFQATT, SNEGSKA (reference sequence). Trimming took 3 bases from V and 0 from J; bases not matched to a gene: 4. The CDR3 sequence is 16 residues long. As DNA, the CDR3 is TGCAGTGCTAGGGACAGGGTGAGCTCCTATAATTCACCCCTCCACTTT. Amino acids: CSARDRVSSYNSPLHF.

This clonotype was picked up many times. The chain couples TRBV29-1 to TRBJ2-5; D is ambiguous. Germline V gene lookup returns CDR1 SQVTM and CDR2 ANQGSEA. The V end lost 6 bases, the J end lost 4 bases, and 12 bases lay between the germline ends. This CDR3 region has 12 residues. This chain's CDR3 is CSVDLAGETQYF. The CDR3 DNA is TGCAGCGTGGATCTGGCCGGAGAGACCCAGTACTTC.

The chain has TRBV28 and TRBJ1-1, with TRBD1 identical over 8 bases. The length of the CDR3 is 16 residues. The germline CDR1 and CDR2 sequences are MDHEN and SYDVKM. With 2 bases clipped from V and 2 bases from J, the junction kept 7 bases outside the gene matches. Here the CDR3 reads CASSLIVAGGNTEAFF. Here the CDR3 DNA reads TGTGCCAGCAGTTTAATAGTTGCAGGGGGCAACACTGAAGCTTTCTTT. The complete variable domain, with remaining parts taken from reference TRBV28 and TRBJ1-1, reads DVKVTQSSRYLVKRTGEKVFLECVQDMDHENMFWYRQDPGLGLRLIYFSYDVKMKEKGDIPEGYSVSREKKERFSLILESASTNQTSMYLCASSLIVAGGNTEAFFGQGTRLTVV.

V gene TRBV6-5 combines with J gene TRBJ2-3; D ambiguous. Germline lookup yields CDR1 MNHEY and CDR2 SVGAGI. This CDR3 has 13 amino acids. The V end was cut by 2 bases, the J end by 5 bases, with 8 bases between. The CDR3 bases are TGTGCCAGCAGTTACCGGGTGAGAGATACGCAGTATTTT. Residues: CASSYRVRDTQYF.

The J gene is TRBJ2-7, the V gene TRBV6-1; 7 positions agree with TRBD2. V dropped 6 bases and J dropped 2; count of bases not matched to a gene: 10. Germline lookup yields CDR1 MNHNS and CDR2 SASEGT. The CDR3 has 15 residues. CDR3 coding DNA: TGTGCCAGCAGCCAGGGACTACATGGGCCCTACGAGCAGTACTTC. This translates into CASSQGLHGPYEQYF.

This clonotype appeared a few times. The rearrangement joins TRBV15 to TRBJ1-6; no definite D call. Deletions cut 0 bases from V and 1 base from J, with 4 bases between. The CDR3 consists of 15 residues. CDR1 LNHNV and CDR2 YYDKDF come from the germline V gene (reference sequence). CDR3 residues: CATSREDSYNSPLHF. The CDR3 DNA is TGTGCCACCAGCAGAGAGGATTCCTATAATTCACCCCTCCACTTT.

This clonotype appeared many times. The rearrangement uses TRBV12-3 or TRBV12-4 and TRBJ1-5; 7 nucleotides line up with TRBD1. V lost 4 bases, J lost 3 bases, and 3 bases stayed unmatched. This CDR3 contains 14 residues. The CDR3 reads CASSWGQLNQPQHF. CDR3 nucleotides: TGTGCCAGCAGTTGGGGACAGCTCAATCAGCCCCAGCATTTT.

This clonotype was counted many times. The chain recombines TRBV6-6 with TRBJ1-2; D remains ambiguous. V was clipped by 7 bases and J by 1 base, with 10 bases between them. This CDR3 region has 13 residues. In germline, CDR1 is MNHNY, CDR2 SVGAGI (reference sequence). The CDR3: CASTRAFNYGYTF. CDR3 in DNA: TGTGCCAGCACCCGGGCCTTTAACTATGGCTACACCTTC.

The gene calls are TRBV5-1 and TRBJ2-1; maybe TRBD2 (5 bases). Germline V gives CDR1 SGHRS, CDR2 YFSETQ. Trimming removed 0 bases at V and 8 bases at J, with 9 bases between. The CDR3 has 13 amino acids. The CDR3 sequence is CASSLAPRDEQFF. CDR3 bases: TGCGCCAGCAGCTTGGCCCCGAGGGATGAGCAGTTCTTC.

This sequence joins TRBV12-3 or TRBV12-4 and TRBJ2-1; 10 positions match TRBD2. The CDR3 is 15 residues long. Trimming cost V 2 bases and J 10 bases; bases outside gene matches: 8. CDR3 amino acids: CASSLQQGLAREQFF. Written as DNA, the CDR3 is TGTGCCAGCAGTTTACAGCAGGGACTAGCGAGGGAGCAGTTCTTC.

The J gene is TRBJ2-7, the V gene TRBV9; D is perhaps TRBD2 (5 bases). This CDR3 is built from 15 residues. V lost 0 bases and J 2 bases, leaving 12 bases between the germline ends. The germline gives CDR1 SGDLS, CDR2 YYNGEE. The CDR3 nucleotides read TGTGCCAGCAGCGTAGCTGGGCTAGCCCCCTACGAGCAGTACTTC. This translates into CASSVAGLAPYEQYF.

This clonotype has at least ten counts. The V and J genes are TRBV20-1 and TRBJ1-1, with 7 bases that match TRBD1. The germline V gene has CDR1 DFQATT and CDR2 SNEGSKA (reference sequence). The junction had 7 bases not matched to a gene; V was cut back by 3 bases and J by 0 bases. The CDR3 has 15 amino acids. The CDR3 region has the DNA TGCAGTGCTAGTCTCCCAGGGGGGATGAACACTGAAGCTTTCTTT. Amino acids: CSASLPGGMNTEAFF.

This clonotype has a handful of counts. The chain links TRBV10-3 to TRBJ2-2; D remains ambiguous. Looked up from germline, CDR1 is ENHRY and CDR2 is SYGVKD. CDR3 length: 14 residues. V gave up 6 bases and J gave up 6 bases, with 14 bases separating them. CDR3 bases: TGTGCCATCAGGGGCGATTTATTACCCGGGGAGCTGTTTTTT. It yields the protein CAIRGDLLPGELFF.

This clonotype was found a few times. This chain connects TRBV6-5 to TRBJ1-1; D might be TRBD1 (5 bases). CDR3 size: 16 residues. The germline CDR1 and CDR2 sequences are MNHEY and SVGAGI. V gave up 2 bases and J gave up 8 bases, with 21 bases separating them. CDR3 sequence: CASSYMGKGTSLEAFF. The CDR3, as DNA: TGTGCCAGCAGTTACATGGGGAAAGGGACCAGCCTCGAAGCTTTCTTT.

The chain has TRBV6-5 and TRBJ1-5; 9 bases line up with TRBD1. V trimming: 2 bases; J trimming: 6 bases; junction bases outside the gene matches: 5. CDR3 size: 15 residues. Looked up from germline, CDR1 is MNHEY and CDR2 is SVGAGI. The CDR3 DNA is TGTGCCAGCAGTTACGGACAGGGGATCGGTCAGCCCCAGCATTTT. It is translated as CASSYGQGIGQPQHF.

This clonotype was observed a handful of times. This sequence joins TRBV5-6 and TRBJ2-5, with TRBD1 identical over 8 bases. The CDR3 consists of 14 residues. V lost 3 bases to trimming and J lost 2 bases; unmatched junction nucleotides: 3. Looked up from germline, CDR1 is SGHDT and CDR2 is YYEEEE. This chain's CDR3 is CASSSTGEQETQYF. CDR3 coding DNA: TGTGCCAGCAGCTCGACAGGGGAACAAGAGACCCAGTACTTC. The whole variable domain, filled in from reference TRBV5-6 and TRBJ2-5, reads DAGVTQSPTHLIKTRGQQVTLRCSPKSGHDTVSWYQQALGQGPQFIFQYYEEEERQRGNFPDRFSGHQFPNYSSELNVNALLLGDSALYLCASSSTGEQETQYFGPGTRLLVL.

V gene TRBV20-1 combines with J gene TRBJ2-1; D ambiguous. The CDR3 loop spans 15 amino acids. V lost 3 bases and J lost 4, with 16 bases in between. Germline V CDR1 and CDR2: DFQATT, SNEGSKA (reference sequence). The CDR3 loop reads CSARIAQSEYNEQFF. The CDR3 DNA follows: TGCAGTGCTAGGATTGCGCAGTCGGAGTACAATGAGCAGTTCTTC.

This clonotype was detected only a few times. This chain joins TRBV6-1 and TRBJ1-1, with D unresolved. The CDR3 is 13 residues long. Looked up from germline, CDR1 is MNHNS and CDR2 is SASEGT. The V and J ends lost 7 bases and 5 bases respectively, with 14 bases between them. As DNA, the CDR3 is TGTGCCAGCACGACACGGGGAGGGACTGAAGCTTTCTTT. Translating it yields CASTTRGGTEAFF.

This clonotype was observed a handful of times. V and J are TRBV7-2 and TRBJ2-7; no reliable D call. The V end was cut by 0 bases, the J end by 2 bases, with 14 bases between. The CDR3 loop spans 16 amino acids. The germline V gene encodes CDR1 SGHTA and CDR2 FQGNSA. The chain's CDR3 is CASSLASAGRTYEQYF. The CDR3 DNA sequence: TGTGCCAGCAGCTTAGCGTCGGCAGGTCGTACCTACGAGCAGTACTTC.

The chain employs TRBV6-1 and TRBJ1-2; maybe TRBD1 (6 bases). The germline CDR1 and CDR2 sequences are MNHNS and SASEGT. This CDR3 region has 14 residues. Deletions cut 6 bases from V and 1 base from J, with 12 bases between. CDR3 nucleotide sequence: TGTGCCAGCAGCGACAGGCGGGATAACTATGGCTACACCTTC. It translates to CASSDRRDNYGYTF.